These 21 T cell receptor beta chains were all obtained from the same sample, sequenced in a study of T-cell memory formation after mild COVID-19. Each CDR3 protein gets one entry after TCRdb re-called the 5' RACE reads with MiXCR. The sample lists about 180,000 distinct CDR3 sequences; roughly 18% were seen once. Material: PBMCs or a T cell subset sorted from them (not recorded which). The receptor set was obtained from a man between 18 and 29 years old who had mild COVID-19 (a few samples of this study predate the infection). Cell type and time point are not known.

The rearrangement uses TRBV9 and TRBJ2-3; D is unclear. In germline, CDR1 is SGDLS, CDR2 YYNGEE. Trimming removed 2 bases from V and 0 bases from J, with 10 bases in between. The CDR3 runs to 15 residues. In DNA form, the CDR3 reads TGTGCCAGCAGCGTCGCTCTGGGGAGCACAGATACGCAGTATTTT. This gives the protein CASSVALGSTDTQYF.

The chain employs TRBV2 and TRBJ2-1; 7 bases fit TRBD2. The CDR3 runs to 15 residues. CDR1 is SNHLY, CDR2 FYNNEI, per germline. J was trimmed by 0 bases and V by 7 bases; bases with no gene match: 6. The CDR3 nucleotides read TGTGCCAGCAAGGTAGCGGGCACCTCCTACAATGAGCAGTTCTTC. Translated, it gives CASKVAGTSYNEQFF.

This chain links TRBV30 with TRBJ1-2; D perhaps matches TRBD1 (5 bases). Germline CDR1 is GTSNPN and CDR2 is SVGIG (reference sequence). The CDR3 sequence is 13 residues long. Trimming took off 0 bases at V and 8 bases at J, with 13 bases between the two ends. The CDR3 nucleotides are TGTGCCTGGAGTGTAACCGGGGCCTACGGCTACACCTTC. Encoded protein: CAWSVTGAYGYTF.

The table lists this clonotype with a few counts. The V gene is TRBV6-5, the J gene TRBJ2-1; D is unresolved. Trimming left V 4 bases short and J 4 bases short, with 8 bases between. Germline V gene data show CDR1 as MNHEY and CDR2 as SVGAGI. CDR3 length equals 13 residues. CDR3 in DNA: TGTGCCAGCAGTTTACTACGGTACAATGAGCAGTTCTTC. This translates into CASSLLRYNEQFF.

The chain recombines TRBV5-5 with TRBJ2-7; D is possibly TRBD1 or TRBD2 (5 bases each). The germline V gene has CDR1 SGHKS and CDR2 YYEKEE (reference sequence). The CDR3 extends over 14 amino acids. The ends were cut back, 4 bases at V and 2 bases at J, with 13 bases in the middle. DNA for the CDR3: TGTGCCAGCAGCGCCGGGACCGAGGCCTACGAGCAGTACGTC. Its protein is CASSAGTEAYEQYV.

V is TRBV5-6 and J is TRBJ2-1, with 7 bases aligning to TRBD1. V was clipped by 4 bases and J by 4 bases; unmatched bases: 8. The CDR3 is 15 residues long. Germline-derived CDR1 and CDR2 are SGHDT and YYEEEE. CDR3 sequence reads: CASSTTGESYNEQFF. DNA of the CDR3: TGTGCCAGCAGCACAACAGGGGAGTCATACAATGAGCAGTTCTTC. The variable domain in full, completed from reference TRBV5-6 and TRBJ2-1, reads DAGVTQSPTHLIKTRGQQVTLRCSPKSGHDTVSWYQQALGQGPQFIFQYYEEEERQRGNFPDRFSGHQFPNYSSELNVNALLLGDSALYLCASSTTGESYNEQFFGPGTRLTVL.

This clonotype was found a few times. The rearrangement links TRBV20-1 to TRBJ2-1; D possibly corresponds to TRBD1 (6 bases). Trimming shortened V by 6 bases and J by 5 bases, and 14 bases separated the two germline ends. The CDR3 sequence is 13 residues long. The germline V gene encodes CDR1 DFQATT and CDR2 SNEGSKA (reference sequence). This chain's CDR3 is CSARDTANNEQFF. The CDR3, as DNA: TGCAGTGCCCGGGACACTGCTAACAATGAGCAGTTCTTC.

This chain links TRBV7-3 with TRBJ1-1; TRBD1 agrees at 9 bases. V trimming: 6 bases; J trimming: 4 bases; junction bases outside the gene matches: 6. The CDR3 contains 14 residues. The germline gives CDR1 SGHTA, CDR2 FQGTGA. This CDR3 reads CASRRDRGGTEAFF. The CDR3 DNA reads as TGTGCCAGCAGGAGAGACAGGGGGGGCACTGAAGCTTTCTTT.

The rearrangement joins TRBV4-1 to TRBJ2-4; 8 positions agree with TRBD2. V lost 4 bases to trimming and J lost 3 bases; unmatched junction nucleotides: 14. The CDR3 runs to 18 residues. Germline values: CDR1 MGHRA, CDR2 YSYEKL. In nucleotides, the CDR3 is TGCGCCAGCAGCCCGGGCCGGTCCGCGGGGGGCAACAAAAACATTCAGTACTTC. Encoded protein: CASSPGRSAGGNKNIQYF.

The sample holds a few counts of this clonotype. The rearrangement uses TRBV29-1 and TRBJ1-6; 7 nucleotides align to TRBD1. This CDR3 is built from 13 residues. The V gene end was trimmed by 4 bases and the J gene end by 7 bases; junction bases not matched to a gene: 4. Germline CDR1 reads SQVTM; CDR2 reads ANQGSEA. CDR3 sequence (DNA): TGCAGCGTTGCCGACAGGGCCAATTCACCCCTCCACTTT. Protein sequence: CSVADRANSPLHF.

The CDR3 loop is CASSLERYQETQYF. In DNA, the CDR3 is TGCGCCAGCAGCTTGGAAAGGTACCAAGAGACCCAGTACTTC. The V and J genes are TRBV5-1 and TRBJ2-5, with unresolved D. The CDR3 totals 14 residues. V gave up 0 bases and J gave up 0 bases, with 6 bases separating them. From germline, CDR1 is SGHRS and CDR2 YFSETQ.

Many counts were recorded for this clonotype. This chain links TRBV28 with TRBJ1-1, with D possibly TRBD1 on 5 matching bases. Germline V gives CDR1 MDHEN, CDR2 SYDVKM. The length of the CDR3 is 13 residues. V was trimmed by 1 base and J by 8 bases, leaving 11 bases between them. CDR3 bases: TGTGCCAGCAGTTTATCCCGCGGGGGGGAAGCTTTCTTT. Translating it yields CASSLSRGGEAFF.

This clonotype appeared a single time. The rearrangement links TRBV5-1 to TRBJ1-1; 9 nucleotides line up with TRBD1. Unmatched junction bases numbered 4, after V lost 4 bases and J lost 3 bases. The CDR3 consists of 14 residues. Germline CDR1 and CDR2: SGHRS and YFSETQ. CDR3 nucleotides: TGCGCCAGCAGCCGGGGACAGGGTGACACTGAAGCTTTCTTT. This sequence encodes CASSRGQGDTEAFF. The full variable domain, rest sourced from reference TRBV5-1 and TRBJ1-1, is KAGVTQTPRYLIKTRGQQVTLSCSPISGHRSVSWYQQTPGQGLQFLFEYFSETQRNKGNFPGRFSGRQFSNSRSEMNVSTLELGDSALYLCASSRGQGDTEAFFGQGTRLTVV.

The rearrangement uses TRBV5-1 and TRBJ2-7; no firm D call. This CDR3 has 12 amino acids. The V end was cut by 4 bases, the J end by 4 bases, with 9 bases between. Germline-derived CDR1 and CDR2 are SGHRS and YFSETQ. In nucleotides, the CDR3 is TGCGCCAGCAGCGTTGACGGATACGAGCAGTACGTC. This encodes CASSVDGYEQYV.

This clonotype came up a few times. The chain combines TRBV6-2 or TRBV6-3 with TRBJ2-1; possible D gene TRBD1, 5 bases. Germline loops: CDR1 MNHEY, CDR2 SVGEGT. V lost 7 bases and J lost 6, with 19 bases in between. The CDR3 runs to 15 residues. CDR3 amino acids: CASIDPRAGANEQFF. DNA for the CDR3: TGTGCCAGCATCGACCCCCGGGCTGGGGCCAATGAGCAGTTCTTC.

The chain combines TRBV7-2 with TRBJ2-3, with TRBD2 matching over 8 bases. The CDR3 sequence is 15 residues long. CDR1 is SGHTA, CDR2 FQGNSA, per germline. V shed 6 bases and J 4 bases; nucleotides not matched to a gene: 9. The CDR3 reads CASRKRGNGADTQYF. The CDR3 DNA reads TGTGCCAGCAGGAAGCGGGGGAACGGGGCAGATACGCAGTATTTT.

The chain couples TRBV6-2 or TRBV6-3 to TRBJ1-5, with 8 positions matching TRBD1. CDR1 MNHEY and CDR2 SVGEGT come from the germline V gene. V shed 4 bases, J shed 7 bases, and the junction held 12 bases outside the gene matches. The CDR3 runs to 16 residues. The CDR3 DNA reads TGTGCCAGCAGTTCTACGACAGGGGTCCCCCGACAGCCCCAGCATTTT. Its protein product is CASSSTTGVPRQPQHF.

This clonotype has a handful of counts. In DNA, the CDR3 is TGTGCCAGCGGAACAGGGGACACTGAAGCTTTCTTT. Translation gives CASGTGDTEAFF. The gene calls are TRBV6-6 and TRBJ1-1; 7 positions agree with TRBD1. CDR1 and CDR2 (germline): MNHNY, SVGAGI (reference sequence). The CDR3 has 12 amino acids. The ends lost 8 bases at V and 3 bases at J; junction bases unmatched: 3.

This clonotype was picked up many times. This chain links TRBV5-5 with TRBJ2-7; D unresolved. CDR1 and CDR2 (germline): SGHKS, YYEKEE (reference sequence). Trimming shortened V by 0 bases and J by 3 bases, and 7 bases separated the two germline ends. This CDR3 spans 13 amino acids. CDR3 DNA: TGTGCCAGCAGCTTGGAAGCAGTCTACGAGCAGTACTTC. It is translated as CASSLEAVYEQYF.

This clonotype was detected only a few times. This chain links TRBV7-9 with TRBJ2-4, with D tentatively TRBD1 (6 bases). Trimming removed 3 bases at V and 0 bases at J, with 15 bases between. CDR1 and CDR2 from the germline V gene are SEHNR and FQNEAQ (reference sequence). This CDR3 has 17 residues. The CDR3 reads CASSFSDRRLAKNIQYF. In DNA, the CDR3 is TGTGCCAGCAGCTTCTCCGACAGGAGACTAGCCAAAAACATTCAGTACTTC.

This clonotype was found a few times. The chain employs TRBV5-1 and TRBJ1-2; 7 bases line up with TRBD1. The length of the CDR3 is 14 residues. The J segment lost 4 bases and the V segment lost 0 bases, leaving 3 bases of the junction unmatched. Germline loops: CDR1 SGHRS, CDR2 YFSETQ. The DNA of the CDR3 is TGCGCCAGCAGCTTGGGGACAGGAACCTATGGCTACACCTTC. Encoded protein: CASSLGTGTYGYTF.